This T cell receptor beta chain was captured by sequencing in a study of blood T cell repertoires in COVID-19 (dated by TCRdb to the early 2020s). Describing the broader study: Samples covering the acute and convalescent phases of COVID-19 were provided by collaborators in the United States, Italy and Spain. The prospective study material was composed of cDNA or gDNA derived from T cells, B-cell-depleted T cells, or PBMCs. Subjects who had been exposed to COVID-19, were actively infected with it, or had recovered from it provided the deeply sampled blood TCRbeta repertoires that made up the dataset. The repertoires were made available in a free public database intended to serve as a resource for research on the immune response to SARS-CoV-2. The samples were drawn from two sources: the first 160 participants of the ongoing ImmuneRACE study, and some 1,300 subjects contributed by 6 global collaborators. Nearly every sample came with metadata listing a de-identified subject ID, COVID-19 status, age in years and sex. Where available, HLA class I and class II types were obtained from metadata supplied by the sample provider rather than from assay-based typing.

On the study overall, not on this receptor specifically: How much clinical and demographic metadata was included differed by source and by participant, and the metadata was provided uncurated.

The immunoSEQ Assay, a bias-controlled multiplex PCR, was used to amplify TCRbeta CDR3 regions from genomic DNA. On the study's bioinformatics: Within the assay, amplification of reference gene primers was used to estimate how many nucleated cells each sample contained. To quantify the absolute abundance of each unique TCRbeta CDR3 rearrangement, sequence reads were collapsed and filtered. For each sample, productive Simpson clonality was calculated as the square root of Simpson's diversity index over productive rearrangements. Held by TCRdb, this immuneACCESS table contains in-frame sequences only and omits some clones. Under half of the omission traces to an unresolved V gene where checked; the cause of the rest is unknown. That table gives V, J and clone size, and the DNA gave D and trimming. This sample has around 63,000 clones in its table, and roughly 86% of those were observed once. About 6.8% of the sample is in the top ten clones.

In the case of this clone: The antigen it binds to is not known. Base qualities were left out, and no much larger clone turns up one base away.

Whole blood was collected in K2EDTA tubes by collaborating institutions according to the institutions' own protocols. For TCRbeta analysis, collaborators shipped samples as frozen whole blood, isolated PBMCs, or DNA extracted from either of those sample types. Including cysteine and phenylalanine, the CDR3 has 15 amino acids. Of all the DNA, just the CDR3 is kept, 45 bases in frame from base 1. Trimmed from V: 6 bases; trimmed from J: 12 bases; junction bases lacking a gene match: 16. The germline V gene supplies CDR1 KGHDR and CDR2 SFDVKD. This TCR derives from a man aged 55 to 70 with acute or convalescent COVID-19. The chain is encoded by TRBV24-1 joined to TRBJ2-1; 7 bases in between match TRBD1. The specimen sequenced was peripheral blood. The encoded CDR3 is CATSPGGRGGERQFF. The DNA is TGTGCCACCAGTCCAGGGGGTCGCGGCGGAGAGCGGCAGTTCTTC.